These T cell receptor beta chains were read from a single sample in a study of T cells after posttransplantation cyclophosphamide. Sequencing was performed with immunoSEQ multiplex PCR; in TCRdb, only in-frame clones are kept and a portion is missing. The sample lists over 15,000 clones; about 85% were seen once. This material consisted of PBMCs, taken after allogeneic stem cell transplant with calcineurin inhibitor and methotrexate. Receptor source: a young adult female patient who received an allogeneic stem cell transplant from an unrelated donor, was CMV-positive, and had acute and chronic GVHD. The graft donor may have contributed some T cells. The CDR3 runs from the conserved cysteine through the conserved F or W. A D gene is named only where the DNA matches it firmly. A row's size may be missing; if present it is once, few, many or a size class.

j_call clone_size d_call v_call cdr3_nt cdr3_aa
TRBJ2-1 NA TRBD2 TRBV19 TGTGCCAGTAGTAGTCGGGGTAGCGGGAGGGCCTCCGGTGGGAATGAGCAGTTCTTC CASSSRGSGRASGGNEQFF
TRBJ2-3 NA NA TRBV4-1 TGCGCCAGCAGCCAAGAGGCTAGCGTAGGTTTGACAGATACGCAGTATTTT CASSQEASVGLTDTQYF
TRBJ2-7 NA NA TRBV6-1 TGTGCCAGCAGTGACGGCAGGGGCTACGAGCAGTACTTC CASSDGRGYEQYF
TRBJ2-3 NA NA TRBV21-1 TGTGCCAGCAGCAAAGGACCCCCCCCTTGGGGGGAGGCGCTCACAGATACGCAGTATTTT CASSKGPPPWGEALTDTQYF
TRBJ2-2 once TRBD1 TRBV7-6 TGTGCCAGCAGCTCGGGACAGGCGAACACCGGGGAGCTGTTTTTT CASSSGQANTGELFF
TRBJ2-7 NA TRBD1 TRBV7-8 TGTGCCAGCAGCATCCACCAGCGAGGGGGCGACGAGCAGTACTTC CASSIHQRGGDEQYF
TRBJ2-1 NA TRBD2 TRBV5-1 TGCGCCAGCAGCATGGGACTACCTAGCTCCTACAATGAGCAGTTCTTC CASSMGLPSSYNEQFF
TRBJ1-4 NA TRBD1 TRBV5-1 TGCGCCAGCAGCTTGAGAGGGGGCGGAGGTAATGAAAAACTGTTTTTT CASSLRGGGGNEKLFF
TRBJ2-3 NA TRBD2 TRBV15 TGTGCCACCAGCATCCCCCCGGGACTAGCGGGAGCAGATACGCAGTATTTT CATSIPPGLAGADTQYF
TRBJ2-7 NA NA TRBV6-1 TGTGCCAGCAGTGAAAACAGGGCAAGCGAGCAGTACTTC CASSENRASEQYF
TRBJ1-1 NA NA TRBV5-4 TGTGCCAGCAGAACTACTAGGGTTAAGGACACTGAAGCTTTCTTT CASRTTRVKDTEAFF
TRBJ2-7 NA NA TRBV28 TGTGCCAGCAGATTCCCTACTAGTCGCGAGCAGTACTTC CASRFPTSREQYF
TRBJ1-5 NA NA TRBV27 TGTGCCAGCGCCCCATTCCAGGGGCCCAATCAGCCCCAGCATTTT CASAPFQGPNQPQHF
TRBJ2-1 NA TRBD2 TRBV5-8 TGTGCCAGCAGCTTCGGACGGGGGGTGAATGAGCAGTTCTTC CASSFGRGVNEQFF
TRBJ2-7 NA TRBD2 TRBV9 TGTGCCAGCAGCGTTAGCGGGCTCTCCTACGAGCAGTACTTC CASSVSGLSYEQYF
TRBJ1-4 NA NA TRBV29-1 TGCAGCGCGTTACAGGGAACTAATGAAAAACTGTTTTTT CSALQGTNEKLFF
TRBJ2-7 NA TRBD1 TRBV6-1 TGTGCCACAGCCTACCTCCGGGACAGTGACTACGAGCAGTACTTC CATAYLRDSDYEQYF
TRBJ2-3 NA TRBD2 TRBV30 TGTGCCTGGAGCCTCGGGGGAGGGGCAGATACGCAGTATTTT CAWSLGGGADTQYF
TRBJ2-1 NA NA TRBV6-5 TGTGCCAGCAGTGACCTCCACGGGGGTGAGCAGTTCTTC CASSDLHGGEQFF
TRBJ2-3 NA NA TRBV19 TGTGCCAGTAATGACGGCGGGGCAGATACGCAGTATTTT CASNDGGADTQYF
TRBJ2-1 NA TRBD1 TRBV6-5 TGTGCCAGCAGTTACTCGGGGGACAGTGTCGATGAGCAGTTCTTC CASSYSGDSVDEQFF
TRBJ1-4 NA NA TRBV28 TGTGCCAGCAGTTTATTGGGGGGAGCCGCTAAACTGTTTTTT CASSLLGGAAKLFF
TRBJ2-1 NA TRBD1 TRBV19 TGTGCCAGTAGTATGGACAGGGTGTATATCGATGAGCAGTTCTTC CASSMDRVYIDEQFF
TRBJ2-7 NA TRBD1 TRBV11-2 TGTGCCAGCAGCTTCGGGGACAGGGGATTCTACGAGCAGTACTTC CASSFGDRGFYEQYF
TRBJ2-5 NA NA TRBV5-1 TGCGCCAGCAGCTTGCGTCCGTCCCAAGAGACCCAGTACTTC CASSLRPSQETQYF
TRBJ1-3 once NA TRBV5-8 TGTGCCACCTCGACACCTTTCTCTGGAAACACCATATATTTT CATSTPFSGNTIYF
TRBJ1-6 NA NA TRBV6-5 TGTGCCAGCAGTTACCACTATAATTCACCCCTCCACTTT CASSYHYNSPLHF
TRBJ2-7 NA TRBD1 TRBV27 TGTGCCAGCAGACCAAAGGGGGACAGGGGAAGGTACGAGCAGTACTTC CASRPKGDRGRYEQYF
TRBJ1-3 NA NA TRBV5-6 TGTGCCAGCAGCTTAGGTCGGCGGGGATTCTCTGCAAACACCATATATTTT CASSLGRRGFSANTIYF
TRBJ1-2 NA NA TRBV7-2 TGTGCCAGCAGCACGGGGGACTATGGCTACACCTTC CASSTGDYGYTF
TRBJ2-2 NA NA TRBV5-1 TGCGCCACCCGACTAGTTCTGAACACCGGGGAGCTGTTTTTT CATRLVLNTGELFF
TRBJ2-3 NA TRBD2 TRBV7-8 TGTGCCAGCAGCTGGGGTAGCGGGAGGGCCACAGATACGCAGTATTTT CASSWGSGRATDTQYF
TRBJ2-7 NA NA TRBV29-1 TGCAGCGTTGTTGGACTCGACTACGAGCAGTACTTC CSVVGLDYEQYF
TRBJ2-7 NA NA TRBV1 TGCACCAGTCCTGAGCGACTTTTCGGTAGCTCCTACGAGCAGTACTTC CTSPERLFGSSYEQYF
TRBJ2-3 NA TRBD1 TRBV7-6 TGTGCCAGCAGCTTACTAGACAGGGCGGAAGATACGCAGTATTTT CASSLLDRAEDTQYF
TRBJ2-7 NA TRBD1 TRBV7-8 TGTGCCAGCAGCTCCATGAGACAGGGCGAGCAGTACTTC CASSSMRQGEQYF
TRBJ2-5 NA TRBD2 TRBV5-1 TGCGCCAGCAGCTTGGGGGCGGGAGGCCCCCTGAAGACCCAGTACTTC CASSLGAGGPLKTQYF
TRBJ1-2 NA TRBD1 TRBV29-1 TGCAGCGCCACTACAGGGGCGGATGGCTACACCTTC CSATTGADGYTF
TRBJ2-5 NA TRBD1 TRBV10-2 TGCGCCAGCAGTACAGGGGGCAGGGAGACCCAGTACTTC CASSTGGRETQYF
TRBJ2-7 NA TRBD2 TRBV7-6 TGTGCCAGCAGCCCTGGACTAGCGGGAGATTACGTCTGGGAGCAGTACTTC CASSPGLAGDYVWEQYF
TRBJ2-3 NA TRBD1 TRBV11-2 TGTGCCAGCAGCTTTGGTCGGGCCGGACAGGGAATAGATTTT CASSFGRAGQGIDF
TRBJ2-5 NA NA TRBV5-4 TGTGCCAGCAGCGCATCAGGGACACAAGAGACCCAGTACTTC CASSASGTQETQYF
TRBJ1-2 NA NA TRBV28 TGTGCCAGCAGTTCCTCCCCTGACAGTACCATCTATGGCTACACCTTC CASSSSPDSTIYGYTF
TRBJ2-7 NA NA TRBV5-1 TGCGCCAGCGGGCACGGGACGGGAGTCGGCCACGAGCAGTACTTC CASGHGTGVGHEQYF
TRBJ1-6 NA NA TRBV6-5 NA CASSSSTVSDSPLHF